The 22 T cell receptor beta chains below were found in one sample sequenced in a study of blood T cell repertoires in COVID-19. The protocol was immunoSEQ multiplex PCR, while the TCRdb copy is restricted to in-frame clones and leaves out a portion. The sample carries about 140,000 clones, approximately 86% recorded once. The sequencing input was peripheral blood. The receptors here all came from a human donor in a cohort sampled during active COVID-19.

The CDR3 coding sequence is TGTGCCTGGAAGGGGGTCCGAAACACCATATATTTT. Its protein is CAWKGVRNTIYF. The chain carries TRBV30 and TRBJ1-3, with D perhaps TRBD1 (6 bases). The V gene lost 4 bases and the J gene lost 5 bases, with 9 bases spanning the gap. The germline gives CDR1 GTSNPN, CDR2 SVGIG (reference sequence). The CDR3 runs 12 residues. Based on the CDR3 plus reference TRBV30 and TRBJ1-3, the full variable domain is SQTIHQWPATLVQPVGSPLSLECTVEGTSNPNLYWYRQAAGRGLQLLFYSVGIGQISSEVPQNLSASRPQDRQFILSSKKLLLSDSGFYLCAWKGVRNTIYFGEGSWLTVV.

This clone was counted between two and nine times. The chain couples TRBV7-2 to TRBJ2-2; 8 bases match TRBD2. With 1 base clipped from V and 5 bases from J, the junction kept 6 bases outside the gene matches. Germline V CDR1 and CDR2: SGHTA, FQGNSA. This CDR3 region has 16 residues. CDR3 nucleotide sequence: TGTGCCAGCAGCTTAGGCGGGAGGTCCAGTACCGGGGAGCTGTTTTTT. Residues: CASSLGGRSSTGELFF.

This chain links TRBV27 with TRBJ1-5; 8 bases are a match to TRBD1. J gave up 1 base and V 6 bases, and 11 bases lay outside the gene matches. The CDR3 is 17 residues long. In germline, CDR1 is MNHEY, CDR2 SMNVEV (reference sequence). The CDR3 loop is CASSRTGGGGSNQPQHF. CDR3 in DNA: TGTGCCAGCAGCCGAACAGGGGGTGGAGGGAGCAATCAGCCCCAGCATTTT.

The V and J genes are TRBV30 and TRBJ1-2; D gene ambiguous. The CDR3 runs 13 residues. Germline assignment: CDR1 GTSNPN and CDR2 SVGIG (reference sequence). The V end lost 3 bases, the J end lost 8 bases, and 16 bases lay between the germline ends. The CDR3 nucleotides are TGTGCCTGGAGGCACCGGGGAGGGAGGGGCTACACCTTC. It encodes CAWRHRGGRGYTF. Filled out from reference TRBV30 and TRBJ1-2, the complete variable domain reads SQTIHQWPATLVQPVGSPLSLECTVEGTSNPNLYWYRQAAGRGLQLLFYSVGIGQISSEVPQNLSASRPQDRQFILSSKKLLLSDSGFYLCAWRHRGGRGYTFGSGTRLTVV.

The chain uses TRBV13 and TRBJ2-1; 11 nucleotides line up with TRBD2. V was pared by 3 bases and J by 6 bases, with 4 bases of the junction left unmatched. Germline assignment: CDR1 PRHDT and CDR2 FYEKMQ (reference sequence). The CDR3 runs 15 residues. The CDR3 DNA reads TGTGCCAGCAGCTTCCCCGGGACTAGCGGCAATGAGCAGTTCTTC. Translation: CASSFPGTSGNEQFF.

The CDR3 DNA reads as TGTGCCAGCAGTCTCACAGGGGGAGGAAACACCATATATTTT. Encoded protein: CASSLTGGGNTIYF. The chain joins TRBV6-5 to TRBJ1-3; 8 nucleotides line up with TRBD1. The CDR3 runs to 14 residues. The V and J ends lost 5 bases and 4 bases, in that order; junction bases with no gene match: 4. The germline V gene has CDR1 MNHEY and CDR2 SVGAGI.

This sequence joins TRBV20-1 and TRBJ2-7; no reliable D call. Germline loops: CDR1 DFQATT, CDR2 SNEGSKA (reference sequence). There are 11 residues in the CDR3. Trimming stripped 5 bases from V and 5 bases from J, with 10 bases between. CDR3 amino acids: CSARRSHEQYF. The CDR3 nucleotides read TGCAGTGCTCGCCGGTCGCACGAGCAGTACTTC.

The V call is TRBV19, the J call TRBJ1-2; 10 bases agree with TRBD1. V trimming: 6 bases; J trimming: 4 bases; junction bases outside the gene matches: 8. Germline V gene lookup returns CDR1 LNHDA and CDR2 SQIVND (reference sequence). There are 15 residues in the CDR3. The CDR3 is CASRTDRGRLYGYTF. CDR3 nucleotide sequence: TGTGCCAGTAGAACTGACAGGGGGCGTCTCTATGGCTACACCTTC.

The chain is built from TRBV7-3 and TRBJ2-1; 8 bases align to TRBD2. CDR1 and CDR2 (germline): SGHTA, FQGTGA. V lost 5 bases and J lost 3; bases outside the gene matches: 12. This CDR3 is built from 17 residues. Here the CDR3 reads CASSGLAGVAGYNEQFF. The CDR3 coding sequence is TGTGCCAGCAGCGGGCTAGCGGGCGTCGCCGGCTACAATGAGCAGTTCTTC.

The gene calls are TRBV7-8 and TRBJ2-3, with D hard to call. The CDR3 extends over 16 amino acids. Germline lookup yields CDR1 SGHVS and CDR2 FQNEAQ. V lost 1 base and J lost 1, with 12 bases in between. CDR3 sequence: CASSLGEELRTDTQYF. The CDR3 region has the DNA TGTGCCAGCAGCTTAGGAGAGGAGCTGCGCACAGATACGCAGTATTTT.

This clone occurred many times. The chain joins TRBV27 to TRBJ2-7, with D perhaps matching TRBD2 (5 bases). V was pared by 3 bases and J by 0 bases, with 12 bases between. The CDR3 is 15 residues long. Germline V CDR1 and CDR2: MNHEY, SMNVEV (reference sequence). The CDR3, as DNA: TGTGCCAGCAGTTTGGTGTCGGGAAGCTCCTACGAGCAGTACTTC. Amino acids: CASSLVSGSSYEQYF.

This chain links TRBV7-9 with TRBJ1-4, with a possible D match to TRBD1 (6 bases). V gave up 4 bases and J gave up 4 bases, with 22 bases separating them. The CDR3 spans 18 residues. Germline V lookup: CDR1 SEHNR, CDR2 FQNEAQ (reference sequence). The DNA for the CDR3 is TGTGCCAGCAGCTCCGGACGCTCCCGGGACAAACATAATGAAAAACTGTTTTTT. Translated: CASSSGRSRDKHNEKLFF.

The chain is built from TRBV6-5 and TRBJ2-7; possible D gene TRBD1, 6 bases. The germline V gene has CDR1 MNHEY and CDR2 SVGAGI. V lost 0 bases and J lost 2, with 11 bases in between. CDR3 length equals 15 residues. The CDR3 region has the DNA TGTGCCAGCAGTTACTCGGAGGACAGAACCTACGAGCAGTACTTC. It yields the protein CASSYSEDRTYEQYF.

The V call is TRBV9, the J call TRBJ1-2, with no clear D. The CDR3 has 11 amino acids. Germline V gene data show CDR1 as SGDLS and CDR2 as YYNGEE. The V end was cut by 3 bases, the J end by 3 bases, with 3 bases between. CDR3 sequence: CASSAYYGYTF. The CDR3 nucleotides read TGTGCCAGCAGCGCATACTATGGCTACACCTTC.

Here the CDR3 reads CASSGISAGGPSDTQYF. In nucleotides, the CDR3 is TGCGCCAGCTCGGGCATTTCCGCGGGAGGGCCATCAGATACGCAGTATTTT. The V gene is TRBV10-2, the J gene TRBJ2-3; 9 bases are shared with TRBD2. From germline, CDR1 is WSHSY and CDR2 SAAADI. There are 17 residues in the CDR3. With V trimmed by 8 bases and J by 4 bases, 16 bases remained unmatched.

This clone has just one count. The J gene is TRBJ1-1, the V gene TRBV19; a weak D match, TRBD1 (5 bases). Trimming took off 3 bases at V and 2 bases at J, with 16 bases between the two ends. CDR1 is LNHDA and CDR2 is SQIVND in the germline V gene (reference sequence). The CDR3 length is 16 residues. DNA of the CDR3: TGTGCCAGTAGTATTGGGGAAGGGGAGGGCAACACTGAAGCTTTCTTT. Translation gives CASSIGEGEGNTEAFF. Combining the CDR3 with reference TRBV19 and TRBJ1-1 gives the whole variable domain DGGITQSPKYLFRKEGQNVTLSCEQNLNHDAMYWYRQDPGQGLRLIYYSQIVNDFQKGDIAEGYSVSREKKESFPLTVTSAQKNPTAFYLCASSIGEGEGNTEAFFGQGTRLTVV.

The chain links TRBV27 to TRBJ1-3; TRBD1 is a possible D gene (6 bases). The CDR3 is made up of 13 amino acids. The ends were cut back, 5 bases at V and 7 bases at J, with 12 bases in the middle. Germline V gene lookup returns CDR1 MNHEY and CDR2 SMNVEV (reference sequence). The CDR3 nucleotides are TGTGCCAGCAGTCGGACAGCCAGCAACACCATATATTTT. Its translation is CASSRTASNTIYF.

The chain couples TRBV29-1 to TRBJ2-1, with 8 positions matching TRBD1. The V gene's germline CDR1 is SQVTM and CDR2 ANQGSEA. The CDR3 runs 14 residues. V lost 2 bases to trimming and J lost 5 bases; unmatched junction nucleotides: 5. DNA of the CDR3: TGCAGCGTTGAAACAGGGGGAGCAGACAATGAGCAGTTCTTC. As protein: CSVETGGADNEQFF.

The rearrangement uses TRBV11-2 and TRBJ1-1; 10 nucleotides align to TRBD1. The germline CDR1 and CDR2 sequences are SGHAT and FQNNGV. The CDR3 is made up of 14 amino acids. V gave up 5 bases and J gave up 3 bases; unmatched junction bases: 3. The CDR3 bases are TGTGCCAGCAGCCGGGACAGGGGTTACACTGAAGCTTTCTTT. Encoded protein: CASSRDRGYTEAFF.

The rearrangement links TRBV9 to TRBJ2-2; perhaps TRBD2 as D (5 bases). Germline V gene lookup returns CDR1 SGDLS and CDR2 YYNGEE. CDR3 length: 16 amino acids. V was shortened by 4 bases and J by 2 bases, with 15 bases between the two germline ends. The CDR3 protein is CASSISGDINTGELFF. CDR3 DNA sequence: TGTGCCAGCAGCATCAGCGGAGACATAAACACCGGGGAGCTGTTTTTT.

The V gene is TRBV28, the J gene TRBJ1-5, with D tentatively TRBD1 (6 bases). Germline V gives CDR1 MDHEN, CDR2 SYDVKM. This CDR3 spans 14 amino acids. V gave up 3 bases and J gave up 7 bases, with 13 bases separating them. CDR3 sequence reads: CASSFQQGRQPQHF. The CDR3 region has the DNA TGTGCCAGCAGTTTCCAACAGGGTCGACAGCCCCAGCATTTT.

The CDR3 here is CASRQGLGYNEQFF. CDR3 in DNA: TGTGCCAGTCGACAGGGGCTGGGCTACAATGAGCAGTTCTTC. The chain carries TRBV6-4 and TRBJ2-1, with TRBD1 matching 8 bases. CDR1 and CDR2 from the germline V gene are MRHNA and SNTAGT. CDR3 length: 14 residues. V was pared by 9 bases and J by 3 bases, with 7 bases of the junction left unmatched.